This T cell receptor (beta chain) comes out of a study of regulatory T cells in long-lasting Graves disease. The time point denotes: persistent/refractory GD, antithyroid drugs over 5 years with positive TRAb. Isolated PBMC RNA provided the starting material for the TCR library. Study-wide findings and caveats: More public clonotypes were shared by persistent patients (2,741) than by new patients (around 990).

iRepertoire HTBI primers and Arm-PCR of CDR3 regions built TCR beta libraries. TCRdb re-called the multiplex PCR reads with MiXCR, one entry per CDR3 protein. The profile shows about 470,000 distinct CDR3 sequences, more than 20% of them singletons. This clonotype was seen a handful of times. The target antigen is unknown. The source of this sequence is a female donor with Graves disease. Sequencing used peripheral blood mononuclear cells (PBMCs), obtained when the disease was refractory, from a patient treated with antithyroid drugs.

CDR3 in DNA: TGTGCCAGCACCCGAAGGGAGGAGCAAGAGACCCAGTACTTC. Translated: CASTRREEQETQYF. J is TRBJ2-5 and V is TRBV11-2; TRBD2 might be the D (6 bases). There are 14 residues in the CDR3. V dropped 7 bases and J dropped 2 bases, with 14 bases sitting between them. Germline-derived CDR1 and CDR2 are SGHAT and FQNNGV. Full variable domain (rest looked up from reference TRBV11-2 and TRBJ2-5): EAGVAQSPRYKIIEKRQSVAFWCNPISGHATLYWYQQILGQGPKLLIQFQNNGVVDDSQLPKDRFSAERLKGVDSTLKIQPAKLEDSAVYLCASTRREEQETQYFGPGTRLLVL.